Shown below are 20 T cell receptor beta chains from a single sample sequenced in a study of blood T cell repertoires in COVID-19. The table came from immunoSEQ multiplex PCR; TCRdb's copy has only in-frame clones and leaves some out. The sample holds about 240,000 clones; roughly 82% are singletons and the top ten take about 12%. The sequencing input was peripheral blood. The source is a man older than 75 with acute or convalescent COVID-19.

J is TRBJ2-3 and V is TRBV24-1; 9 positions agree with TRBD2. CDR1 is KGHDR and CDR2 is SFDVKD in the germline V gene. The CDR3 is made up of 15 amino acids. V dropped 4 bases and J dropped 6; count of bases not matched to a gene: 7. CDR3 sequence: CATSDQRGAQDTQYF. The CDR3 DNA sequence: TGTGCCACCAGTGACCAGCGGGGGGCCCAGGATACGCAGTATTTT.

This chain joins TRBV7-2 and TRBJ1-5, with D perhaps TRBD1 (6 bases). Trimming removed 2 bases at V and 4 bases at J, with 12 bases between. Germline V lookup: CDR1 SGHTA, CDR2 FQGNSA. This CDR3 region has 15 residues. The CDR3 coding sequence is TGTGCCAGCAGCTTACAGGGGTTAGGTAATCAGCCCCAGCATTTT. Translated: CASSLQGLGNQPQHF.

The chain recombines TRBV7-2 with TRBJ1-1; D may be TRBD1 (6 bases). The CDR3 loop spans 16 amino acids. Trimming stripped 5 bases from V and 6 bases from J, with 22 bases between. Germline assignment: CDR1 SGHTA and CDR2 FQGNSA. The DNA of the CDR3 is TGTGCCAGCAGCCCTAGGACAGTAGGGGGAACTTCTGAAGCTTTCTTT. Amino acids: CASSPRTVGGTSEAFF.

The V gene is TRBV19, the J gene TRBJ2-1; TRBD2 aligns across 9 bases. CDR3 length: 15 residues. V lost 10 bases, J lost 9 bases, and 16 bases stayed unmatched. The germline gives CDR1 LNHDA, CDR2 SQIVND (reference sequence). The CDR3 bases are TGTGCCACCGCCACTGGGGCGGGACTAGCAGGTGAGCAGTTCTTC. This gives the protein CATATGAGLAGEQFF.

The chain joins TRBV14 to TRBJ1-6; TRBD1 might be the D (5 bases). Trimming pared 1 base from V and 8 bases from J, leaving 15 bases between. The length of the CDR3 is 16 residues. CDR1 is SGHDN and CDR2 is FVKESK in the germline V gene. The CDR3, as DNA: TGTGCCAGCAGCCAAGGCGGGGCGCTTGATTATTCACCCCTCCACTTT. It translates to CASSQGGALDYSPLHF.

The chain uses TRBV28 and TRBJ1-2; no clear D gene. The V end lost 6 bases, the J end lost 1 base, and 6 bases lay between the germline ends. Germline lookup yields CDR1 MDHEN and CDR2 SYDVKM. The CDR3 is 12 residues long. The CDR3: CASSGRNYGYTF. The CDR3 DNA sequence: TGTGCCAGCAGCGGTCGTAACTATGGCTACACCTTC.

A single count supports this clone. The J gene is TRBJ2-5, the V gene TRBV5-5, with TRBD2 identical over 11 bases. This CDR3 comprises 15 residues. Germline V lookup: CDR1 SGHKS, CDR2 YYEKEE (reference sequence). Trimming removed 4 bases from V and 2 bases from J; junction bases left unmatched: 4. The CDR3: CASSQGTSGQETQYF. The CDR3, as DNA: TGTGCCAGCAGCCAAGGGACTAGCGGACAAGAGACCCAGTACTTC.

The chain uses TRBV6-4 and TRBJ2-7; 7 nucleotides line up with TRBD2. Germline values: CDR1 MRHNA, CDR2 SNTAGT. CDR3 length equals 12 residues. Trimming cost V 4 bases and J 8 bases; bases outside gene matches: 5. Here the CDR3 reads CASSGGSGKQYF. The CDR3 DNA follows: TGTGCCAGCAGTGGGGGGAGCGGGAAGCAGTACTTC.

The chain recombines TRBV12-3 or TRBV12-4 with TRBJ1-2; 8 bases map to TRBD1. V lost 5 bases and J lost 8; bases outside the gene matches: 7. This CDR3 region has 13 residues. CDR3 amino acids: CASSTQGARGYTF. Here the CDR3 DNA reads TGTGCCAGCAGTACCCAGGGGGCGCGAGGCTACACCTTC.

The chain combines TRBV7-2 with TRBJ1-6, with D unresolved. Looked up from germline, CDR1 is SGHTA and CDR2 is FQGNSA. Trimming took off 4 bases at V and 8 bases at J, with 18 bases between the two ends. This CDR3 contains 16 residues. The CDR3 reads CASSWESGLYYSPLHF. CDR3 DNA: TGTGCCAGCAGCTGGGAGTCTGGCCTATATTATTCACCCCTCCACTTT.

The CDR3 loop reads CASTSTSGDYATQYF. The CDR3 DNA reads TGTGCCAGCACTTCGACTAGCGGGGACTACGCTACGCAGTATTTT. The chain combines TRBV6-5 with TRBJ2-3; 11 bases match TRBD2. The CDR3 has 15 residues. Germline-derived CDR1 and CDR2 are MNHEY and SVGAGI. Trimming cost V 7 bases and J 8 bases; bases outside gene matches: 11.

This rearrangement joins TRBV3-1 (or the pseudogene TRBV3-2) to TRBJ2-3, with 8 bases matching TRBD1. CDR1 and CDR2 from the germline V gene are LGHDT and YNNKEL (reference sequence). CDR3 size: 14 residues. V was clipped by 3 bases and J by 7 bases; unmatched bases: 6. The CDR3 nucleotides read TGTGCCAGCAGCCAGCGGCAGGGGGCGCATACGCAGTATTTT. Its translation: CASSQRQGAHTQYF.

This clone occurred a few times. The V and J genes are TRBV7-2 and TRBJ2-5, with D possibly TRBD2 on 6 matching bases. This CDR3 has 16 residues. Germline assignment: CDR1 SGHTA and CDR2 FQGNSA. V lost 4 bases to trimming and J lost 2 bases, with 17 bases between them. CDR3: CASSSGGRNLQETQYF. The CDR3 DNA sequence: TGTGCCAGCAGCTCCGGTGGGAGGAACTTGCAAGAGACCCAGTACTTC.

The chain links TRBV6-5 to TRBJ2-1, with a possible D match to TRBD2 (5 bases). The V gene lost 6 bases and the J gene lost 4 bases, with 16 bases spanning the gap. This CDR3 has 15 residues. From germline, CDR1 is MNHEY and CDR2 SVGAGI. DNA for the CDR3: TGTGCCAGCAGGCAGGAAGGGAGCTCATACAATGAGCAGTTCTTC. Its protein is CASRQEGSSYNEQFF.

V is TRBV20-1 and J is TRBJ1-5, with D perhaps matching TRBD1 (5 bases). V lost 3 bases, J lost 5 bases, and 8 bases lay in between. Germline CDR1 is DFQATT and CDR2 is SNEGSKA (reference sequence). The CDR3 has 12 amino acids. The chain's CDR3 is CSASDRYQPQHF. The CDR3 DNA reads TGCAGTGCTAGTGACAGATATCAGCCCCAGCATTTT.

This rearrangement joins TRBV20-1 to TRBJ1-1; no clear D. The CDR3 covers 10 residues. Germline assignment: CDR1 DFQATT and CDR2 SNEGSKA (reference sequence). The CDR3: CSSHRREAFF. The CDR3 coding sequence is TGCAGCTCACATCGCCGAGAAGCTTTCTTT.

The CDR3 DNA follows: TGTGCCAGCAGCTCCCCAGGCGTATCATCGACGCAGTATTTT. Translation: CASSSPGVSSTQYF. The chain uses TRBV6-5 and TRBJ2-3; unclear D gene. CDR1 and CDR2 from the germline V gene are MNHEY and SVGAGI. This CDR3 spans 14 amino acids. V lost 6 bases to trimming and J lost 9 bases, with 19 bases between them.

This clone was detected once. The CDR3 region has the DNA TGCGCCAGCAGCCACGACAGGGGTTCCTACAATGAGCAGTTCTTC. Translating gives CASSHDRGSYNEQFF. The chain is built from TRBV4-1 and TRBJ2-1, with 8 bases identical to TRBD1. Germline CDR1 is MGHRA and CDR2 is YSYEKL. The CDR3 is made up of 15 amino acids. Germline trimming cut 3 bases from V and 1 base from J; bases unmatched to any gene: 2.

This clone came up a few times. This sequence joins TRBV14 and TRBJ2-7, with D tentatively TRBD2 (6 bases). V lost 4 bases, J lost 6 bases, and 16 bases lay in between. Per the germline V gene, CDR1 is SGHDN and CDR2 is FVKESK. The CDR3 sequence is 14 residues long. The CDR3 bases are TGTGCCAGCAGCCCACCCGGGGGAGCCGGCGAGCAGTACTTC. Its translation is CASSPPGGAGEQYF.

The chain links TRBV23-1 to TRBJ1-6; tentative D call: TRBD1 (6 bases). TRBV23-1 qualifies as an ORF whose function is uncertain. CDR3 length equals 17 residues. Trimming left V 3 bases short and J 0 bases short, with 12 bases between. The CDR3 DNA sequence: TGCGCCAGCAGTCAGCCGAACAGGGTCTCCTATAATTCACCCCTCCACTTT. As protein: CASSQPNRVSYNSPLHF.